Below, 21 T cell receptor beta chains from the same sample are listed, as sequenced in a study of blood T cell repertoires in COVID-19. The table came from immunoSEQ multiplex PCR; TCRdb's copy has only in-frame clones and leaves some out. This table has some 340,000 clones, 80% to 85% appearing once. The sequencing input was PBMCs or T cells enriched from blood (not recorded which). The receptors stem from a woman aged 50 to 60 who had recovered from COVID-19.

The V call is TRBV6-5, the J call TRBJ1-1; 8 nucleotides align to TRBD1. The CDR3 runs 13 residues. Per germline, CDR1 MNHEY and CDR2 SVGAGI. J gave up 1 base and V 8 bases, and 3 bases lay outside the gene matches. The CDR3 region has the DNA TGTGCCAGCGTAGACAGGGGGAACACTGAAGCTTTCTTT. This gives the protein CASVDRGNTEAFF.

This clone was seen once. The chain links TRBV6-2 or TRBV6-3 to TRBJ1-1, with D uncertain. The V gene's germline CDR1 is MNHEY and CDR2 SVGEGT. CDR3 length equals 13 residues. Trimming took off 4 bases at V and 0 bases at J, with 6 bases between the two ends. CDR3 residues: CASSLTLNTEAFF. CDR3 sequence (DNA): TGTGCCAGCAGTTTGACTTTGAACACTGAAGCTTTCTTT.

The chain uses TRBV13 and TRBJ2-1; tentatively, D is TRBD2 (5 bases). There are 14 residues in the CDR3. V was cut by 9 bases and J by 5 bases, with 17 bases left in between. Per germline, CDR1 PRHDT and CDR2 FYEKMQ (reference sequence). CDR3 nucleotides: TGTGCCAGAACCTGGGGTAGCGCCCACAATGAGCAGTTCTTC. Translation gives CARTWGSAHNEQFF.

V is TRBV10-1 and J is TRBJ2-1; 8 nucleotides match TRBD1. CDR3 length equals 15 residues. CDR1 WNHNN and CDR2 SYGVQD come from the germline V gene (reference sequence). The ends lost 8 bases at V and 5 bases at J; junction bases unmatched: 11. The CDR3 DNA reads as TGCGCCAGCCCGGGGCCGGGACAGGAGAACAATGAGCAGTTCTTC. Its translation is CASPGPGQENNEQFF.

The gene calls are TRBV19 and TRBJ1-3, with 8 bases identical to TRBD1. The CDR3 is made up of 15 amino acids. Trimming cost V 2 bases and J 8 bases; bases outside gene matches: 8. Germline lookup yields CDR1 LNHDA and CDR2 SQIVND (reference sequence). Written as DNA, the CDR3 is TGTGCCAGTAGTATAAAGGACAGGGTGTCGGACACCATATATTTT. Amino acid sequence: CASSIKDRVSDTIYF.

This clone occurred a few times. CDR3 loop: CAISAPGGGLNTEAFF. CDR3 DNA: TGTGCCATCAGTGCCCCGGGAGGGGGCCTGAACACTGAAGCTTTCTTT. The V and J genes are TRBV10-3 and TRBJ1-1, with 7 bases lining up with TRBD1. Unmatched junction bases numbered 8, after V lost 4 bases and J lost 0 bases. CDR3 length: 16 residues. CDR1 and CDR2 (germline): ENHRY, SYGVKD.

The chain employs TRBV6-5 and TRBJ2-3, with 11 bases matching TRBD2. CDR3 length: 15 residues. Unmatched junction bases numbered 4, after V lost 5 bases and J lost 3 bases. Germline V gene sequence: CDR1 MNHEY, CDR2 SVGAGI. The CDR3 sequence: CASSLAGGRTDTQYF. The CDR3, as DNA: TGTGCCAGCAGTCTAGCGGGGGGTCGAACAGATACGCAGTATTTT.

This sequence joins TRBV9 and TRBJ1-1; perhaps TRBD1 as D (5 bases). The CDR3 extends over 13 amino acids. Trimming took 3 bases from V and 2 from J, leaving 8 bases between them. Germline values: CDR1 SGDLS, CDR2 YYNGEE. The CDR3 nucleotides are TGTGCCAGCAGCGCGGGGGTAAACACTGAAGCTTTCTTT. Its protein is CASSAGVNTEAFF. Combining the CDR3 with reference TRBV9 and TRBJ1-1 gives the whole variable domain DSGVTQTPKHLITATGQRVTLRCSPRSGDLSVYWYQQSLDQGLQFLIQYYNGEERAKGNILERFSAQQFPDLHSELNLSSLELGDSALYFCASSAGVNTEAFFGQGTRLTVV.

This chain connects TRBV4-1 to TRBJ1-5; D not certain. Germline V CDR1 and CDR2: MGHRA, YSYEKL. Trimming took 3 bases from V and 5 from J, leaving 11 bases between them. This CDR3 region has 14 residues. The CDR3 sequence: CASSHLDGDQPQHF. CDR3 in DNA: TGCGCCAGCAGCCACCTCGACGGAGATCAGCCCCAGCATTTT.

The V and J genes are TRBV7-2 and TRBJ2-7; TRBD1 matches 7 bases. CDR3 size: 15 residues. CDR1 and CDR2 from the germline V gene are SGHTA and FQGNSA. V dropped 5 bases and J dropped 2; count of bases not matched to a gene: 9. CDR3 DNA sequence: TGTGCCAGCAGCCGGACCGGGACAGCCACCTACGAGCAGTACTTC. Amino acids: CASSRTGTATYEQYF.

V and J are TRBV5-1 and TRBJ2-1; tentatively, D is TRBD2 (5 bases). Germline lookup yields CDR1 SGHRS and CDR2 YFSETQ. The V end was cut by 1 base, the J end by 8 bases, with 7 bases between. The CDR3 runs to 12 residues. CDR3 nucleotide sequence: TGCGCCAGCAGCTTGATGGGAGATGAGCAGTTCTTC. This sequence encodes CASSLMGDEQFF.

This clone was recorded only once. The V call is TRBV25-1, the J call TRBJ1-1; unclear D gene. The V gene's germline CDR1 is MGHDK and CDR2 SYGVNS. V was pared by 5 bases and J by 3 bases, with 13 bases between. This CDR3 spans 14 amino acids. The CDR3 DNA reads TGTGCCAGCAGTATTGGGCCCGGCCACACTGAAGCTTTCTTT. It yields the protein CASSIGPGHTEAFF.

J is TRBJ2-3 and V is TRBV5-6; TRBD2 aligns across 8 bases. Germline CDR1 and CDR2: SGHDT and YYEEEE. This CDR3 is built from 15 residues. J was trimmed by 4 bases and V by 2 bases; bases with no gene match: 6. The CDR3 DNA reads TGTGCCAGCAGCTTCCCCAGCGGGAGTTCAGATACGCAGTATTTT. This encodes CASSFPSGSSDTQYF.

The V call is TRBV30, the J call TRBJ1-6, with D perhaps TRBD1 (5 bases). Per germline, CDR1 GTSNPN and CDR2 SVGIG (reference sequence). V was shortened by 1 base and J by 8 bases, with 9 bases between the two germline ends. CDR3 size: 13 residues. CDR3 residues: CAWSAQGDSPLHF. The CDR3, as DNA: TGTGCCTGGAGTGCGCAGGGCGATTCACCCCTCCACTTT.

V gene TRBV4-3 combines with J gene TRBJ1-2, with D possibly matching TRBD1 (6 bases). This CDR3 has 15 residues. Germline lookup yields CDR1 LGHNA and CDR2 YSLEER. The V end was cut by 4 bases, the J end by 2 bases, with 14 bases between. CDR3 sequence reads: CASSPGTTPNYGYTF. The CDR3 DNA is TGCGCCAGCAGCCCCGGGACAACGCCAAACTATGGCTACACCTTC.

The V call is TRBV6-2 or TRBV6-3, the J call TRBJ2-5, with no clear D. Trimming cost V 2 bases and J 5 bases, with 9 bases left between them. From germline, CDR1 is MNHEY and CDR2 SVGEGT. The CDR3 consists of 13 residues. CDR3 bases: TGTGCCAGCAGTTACATACCACAGGAGACCCAGTACTTC. Amino acids: CASSYIPQETQYF.

The CDR3 region is CASSQVAGVPYNEQFF. As DNA, the CDR3 is TGCGCCAGCAGCCAAGTGGCCGGAGTCCCCTACAATGAGCAGTTCTTC. This rearrangement joins TRBV4-1 to TRBJ2-1; unclear D gene. In germline, CDR1 is MGHRA, CDR2 YSYEKL. The CDR3 consists of 16 residues. V lost 1 base, J lost 2 bases, and 12 bases lay in between.

The rearrangement links TRBV5-6 to TRBJ2-5; no firm D call. Germline assignment: CDR1 SGHDT and CDR2 YYEEEE. Deletions cut 4 bases from V and 3 bases from J, with 10 bases between. There are 13 residues in the CDR3. CDR3 sequence reads: CASSLDWEETQYF. For the CDR3, the DNA is TGTGCCAGCAGCCTAGACTGGGAAGAGACCCAGTACTTC.

The V call is TRBV9, the J call TRBJ2-5; D not resolved. The germline V gene has CDR1 SGDLS and CDR2 YYNGEE. The V end lost 0 bases, the J end lost 2 bases, and 8 bases lay between the germline ends. This CDR3 contains 14 residues. CDR3 sequence reads: CASSVGTVQETQYF. CDR3 sequence (DNA): TGTGCCAGCAGCGTAGGCACAGTACAAGAGACCCAGTACTTC.

The chain is built from TRBV2 and TRBJ1-1, with D possibly being TRBD1 (5 bases). Germline V gene sequence: CDR1 SNHLY, CDR2 FYNNEI. Trimming left V 4 bases short and J 6 bases short, with 18 bases between. CDR3 length: 15 residues. CDR3 protein: CASSGQSSEHSEAFF. The CDR3 DNA sequence: TGTGCCAGCAGTGGACAGTCATCAGAACATTCTGAAGCTTTCTTT.

For this clone: At one of its ends the junction is not consistent with the germline gene, which may arise from a read error. The chain links TRBV7-9 to TRBJ1-2; D is ambiguous. CDR1 is SEHNR and CDR2 is FQNEAQ in the germline V gene (reference sequence). This CDR3 is built from 15 residues. As DNA, the CDR3 is TGTGTCAGCAGCCATACTTCAGCTCCGGGCTATGGCTACACCTTC. This codes for CVSSHTSAPGYGYTF. The full variable domain, completed using reference TRBV7-9 and TRBJ1-2, is DTGVSQNPRHKITKRGQNVTFRCDPISEHNRLYWYRQTLGQGPEFLTYFQNEAQLEKSRLLSDRFSAERPKGSFSTLEIQRTEQGDSAMYLCVSSHTSAPGYGYTFGSGTRLTVV.